The 5 T cell receptor beta chains below all came from one sample that was sequenced in a study of human T cells and chemical hapten exposure (dated by TCRdb to about 2021). Explained via the paper, the time point label denotes: patch test 1, 2 weeks after DPC sensitization. Reading the label with the study, this specimen's treatment or condition is: therapeutic diphenylcyclopropenone sensitization with weekly scalp DPC. Library preparation was by RACE. Sequencer: NextSeq 500. TCRdb cleaned the public reads at Q25 with fastp, built clones with MiXCR and kept in-frame beta chains. Rows matching on CDR3 protein sequence are summarized as one entry with the most common DNA and genes. The sample has under 450,000 distinct CDR3 sequences on record, about 4.8% of them singletons. The ten most abundant clones make up approximately 2.1% of the sample. Sequencing used whole blood, obtained in connection with sensitization to the hapten diphenylcyclopropenone (DPC). These receptors all come from a woman between 50 and 59 years old with alopecia areata. Some clones in this sample may be carry-over from other donors' samples.

This clonotype appeared many times. The rearrangement joins TRBV24-1 to TRBJ1-2; D gene ambiguous. Germline-derived CDR1 and CDR2 are KGHDR and SFDVKD. This CDR3 is 13 amino acids long. Trimming cost V 4 bases and J 5 bases, with 10 bases left between them. The CDR3, as DNA: TGTGCCACCAGTGAGGAGTTAGGGTATGGCTACACCTTC. This gives the protein CATSEELGYGYTF.

The J gene is TRBJ2-1, the V gene TRBV7-2; a possible D gene is TRBD1 (5 bases). Germline V gives CDR1 SGHTA, CDR2 FQGNSA. This CDR3 comprises 15 residues. V shed 5 bases and J shed 9 bases, with 20 bases lying between them. The DNA of the CDR3 is TGTGCCAGCAGCCGGGTCCAGGGCGCAAGGGGTGAGCAGTTCTTC. Its translation is CASSRVQGARGEQFF.

This clonotype showed up many times. The V call is TRBV9, the J call TRBJ2-1, with a possible D match to TRBD2 (5 bases). The CDR3 spans 15 residues. Looked up from germline, CDR1 is SGDLS and CDR2 is YYNGEE. Between the trimmed V and J ends, which lost 3 bases and 2 bases, there was a span of 12 bases. The CDR3 protein is CASSALAEAYNEQFF. DNA for the CDR3: TGTGCCAGCAGCGCTCTTGCGGAGGCCTACAATGAGCAGTTCTTC.

With regard to this clonotype: It may be a read error: a sequence one base away is much more abundant. The CDR3 loop is CASSRWVASYEQYF. The CDR3 bases are TGTGCCAGCAGCCGTTGGGTCGCTTCCTACGAGCAGTACTTC. The chain uses TRBV7-9 and TRBJ2-7; D is ambiguous. The CDR3 consists of 14 residues. The germline CDR1 and CDR2 sequences are SEHNR and FQNEAQ (reference sequence). Between the trimmed V and J ends, which lost 5 bases and 1 base, there was a span of 12 bases.

This clonotype came up a few times. V and J are TRBV5-1 and TRBJ2-5, with 8 bases lining up with TRBD1. CDR3 length equals 16 residues. Germline loops: CDR1 SGHRS, CDR2 YFSETQ. V gave up 4 bases and J gave up 2 bases; unmatched junction bases: 10. For the CDR3, the DNA is TGCGCCAGCAGCCCCTGGACAGGGCAAGATCAAGAGACCCAGTACTTC. This sequence encodes CASSPWTGQDQETQYF.